This T cell receptor beta chain emerged from a study of OX40 agonist ivuxolimab in advanced cancers. Germline trimming cut 6 bases from V and 7 bases from J; bases unmatched to any gene: 11. This CDR3 contains 15 residues. Germline loops: CDR1 SGHAT, CDR2 FQNNGV. Using immunoSEQ multiplex PCR, the repertoire was profiled, and TCRdb retains in-frame clones only, with some absent. This table holds 80,000 or so clones, 85% to 90% found once. This chain connects TRBV11-2 to TRBJ2-2; 7 nucleotides align to TRBD1. The clonotype originates from an adult with an advanced solid tumor such as melanoma, head and neck, liver or kidney cancer. The sample in question was CD4+ or CD8+ T cells sorted from blood, obtained in a trial of the OX40 agonist ivuxolimab. CDR3 region: CASSSRTGRSGELFF. The DNA of the CDR3 is TGTGCCAGCAGTTCTAGGACAGGCCGGAGCGGGGAGCTGTTTTTT.